The 3 T cell receptor beta chains reported below all come from one sample, sequenced in a study of a mutant IDH1 vaccine in newly diagnosed glioma. The antigens for these receptors are not known. This sample's time point: week 23, last vaccination. The content of each vaccine dose was 300 ug of mutant IDH1 20-mer peptide, and topical imiquimod accompanied it. This table comes from immunoSEQ multiplex PCR, and its TCRdb copy is limited to in-frame clones, with some not included. Among under 45,000 clones, less than 85% were seen once, and the ten largest hold roughly 2.4%. The sequencing here drew on PBMCs, taken from a glioma patient whose treatment included an IDH1 peptide vaccine. The receptors here all came from a woman in her late teens or twenties with glioma. Some clones in this sample may be carry-over from other donors' samples.

This rearrangement joins TRBV6-5 to TRBJ2-1; 12 bases agree with TRBD2. Trimming cost V 8 bases and J 2 bases; bases outside gene matches: 4. Germline values: CDR1 MNHEY, CDR2 SVGAGI. CDR3 length: 15 residues. DNA of the CDR3: TGTGCCAGCTTTAGACTAGCGGGAGCCTACAATGAGCAGTTCTTC. Residues: CASFRLAGAYNEQFF.

A single count supports this clone. V usage is TRBV5-6 and J usage is TRBJ2-7, with a possible D match to TRBD2 (6 bases). The CDR3 consists of 14 residues. Trimming stripped 2 bases from V and 6 bases from J, with 15 bases between. CDR1 and CDR2 from the germline V gene are SGHDT and YYEEEE. The CDR3 loop reads CASSLGGKVAEQYF. DNA of the CDR3: TGTGCCAGCAGCTTAGGCGGGAAGGTGGCCGAGCAGTACTTC.

This chain uses TRBV6-5 with TRBJ2-7, with 13 bases matching TRBD2. CDR3 length: 16 residues. V was clipped by 2 bases and J by 2 bases; unmatched bases: 3. Germline values: CDR1 MNHEY, CDR2 SVGAGI. The CDR3 nucleotides read TGTGCCAGCAGTTACGCAGGACTAGCGGGAGCCTACGAGCAGTACTTC. It specifies CASSYAGLAGAYEQYF.